The sequence of this T cell receptor (beta chain) was determined in a study of T cells in Graves' hyperthyroidism and ophthalmopathy. Study background: Before treatment of any kind, peripheral blood was taken at initial diagnosis. The study's findings and limits: It was a median 6.5 months before onset that the model predicted ophthalmopathy. Ophthalmopathy was distinguished from stable hyperthyroidism by 13 V-J signatures.

Under 3 months was the duration of disease in ophthalmopathy patients, who also had a Clinical Activity Score of at least 3 and a NOSPECS grade of at least 4. Amplified TCR beta CDR3 regions derived from RNA transcripts. The TCR CDR3 first-round RT-PCR relied on the HTBI primer set. TCRdb re-derived calls from the multiplex PCR reads in MiXCR, one entry per CDR3 protein. The sample has some 650,000 distinct CDR3 sequences; around 16% are singletons. Germline V CDR1 and CDR2: MNHNS, SASEGT. The V gene lost 3 bases and the J gene lost 9 bases, with 9 bases spanning the gap. There are 12 residues in the CDR3. In this sample, this clonotype turned up a few times. Antigen: not known.

Source material: blood. The V call is TRBV6-1, the J call TRBJ1-5; D might be TRBD1 (5 bases). This sequence was found in a woman aged 40 to 50 with Graves' ophthalmopathy. The CDR3 DNA reads TGTGCCAGCAGTGAGGGGGTTCGGCCCCAGCATTTT. Its protein product is CASSEGVRPQHF.